The clone carrying this T cell receptor (beta chain) was recorded once. Trimming removed 3 bases from V and 2 bases from J, with 7 bases in between. This CDR3 spans 13 amino acids. CDR1 LGHDT and CDR2 YNNKEL come from the germline V gene (reference sequence). This sample was included in a study of blood T cell repertoires in COVID-19. As for the study in general: From the United States, Italy and Spain came samples of acute and convalescent COVID-19. T cells, B-cell-depleted T cells, or PBMCs provided the cDNA or gDNA that served as material.

Authors' analysis steps: Nucleated cell number was recorded as an estimate derived from reference gene primer amplification. The method was immunoSEQ multiplex PCR; TCRdb's version includes in-frame clones alone and lacks a portion of them. That table furnishes V, J and clone size, whereas the DNA furnished D and trimming. The top ten hold around 8.1% of the sample, which has about 160,000 clones, about three quarters seen once. J is TRBJ2-5 and V is TRBV3-1 (or the pseudogene TRBV3-2); D perhaps matches TRBD1 (6 bases). Sequenced input: peripheral blood. This clonotype was sampled from a man between 60 and 70 years old with acute or convalescent COVID-19. This CDR3 is CASSQRGQETQYF. CDR3 DNA: TGTGCCAGCAGCCAGAGGGGGCAAGAGACCCAGTACTTC.